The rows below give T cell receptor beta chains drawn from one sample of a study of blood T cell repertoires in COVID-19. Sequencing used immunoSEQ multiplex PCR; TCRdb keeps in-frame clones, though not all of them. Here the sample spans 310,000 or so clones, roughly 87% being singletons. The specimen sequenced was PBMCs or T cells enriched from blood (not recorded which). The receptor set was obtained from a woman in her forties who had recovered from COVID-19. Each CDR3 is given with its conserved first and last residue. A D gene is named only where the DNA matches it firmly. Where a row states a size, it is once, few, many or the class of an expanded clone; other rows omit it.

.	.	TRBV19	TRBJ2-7	CASSPRRTSSYEQYF	TGTGCCAGTAGTCCCCGCCGTACCAGCTCCTACGAGCAGTACTTC
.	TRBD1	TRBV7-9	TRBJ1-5	CASSMGTGGPQHF	TGTGCCAGCAGCATGGGGACAGGCGGGCCCCAGCATTTT
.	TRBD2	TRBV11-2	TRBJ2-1	CASSLETSGASSYNEQFF	TGTGCCAGCAGCTTAGAAACTAGCGGGGCCAGCTCCTACAATGAGCAGTTCTTC
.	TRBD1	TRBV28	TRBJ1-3	CASSLPTGQSSGNTIYF	TGTGCCAGCAGTTTACCGACGGGACAGAGCTCTGGAAACACCATATATTTT
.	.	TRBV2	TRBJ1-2	CASRPEGVWGYTF	TGTGCCAGCAGACCCGAGGGGGTGTGGGGCTACACCTTC
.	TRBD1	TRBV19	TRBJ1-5	CASSIERGTGNQPQHF	TGTGCCAGTAGTATAGAACGCGGGACAGGCAATCAGCCCCAGCATTTT
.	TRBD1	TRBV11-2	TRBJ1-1	CASSLDAGGTEAFF	TGTGCCAGCAGCTTGGACGCAGGGGGCACTGAAGCTTTCTTT
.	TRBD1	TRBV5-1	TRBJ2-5	CASSLQGTRETQYF	TGCGCCAGCAGCTTACAGGGGACCAGGGAGACCCAGTACTTC
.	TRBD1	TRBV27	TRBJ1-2	CASSSGQGRISGYTF	TGTGCCAGCAGCTCGGGACAGGGAAGGATCTCTGGCTACACCTTC
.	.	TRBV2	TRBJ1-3	CASSSQRNSGNTIYF	TGTGCCAGCAGTAGTCAGAGGAACTCTGGAAACACCATATATTTT
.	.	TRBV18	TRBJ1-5	CASSPNKGVSQPQHF	TGTGCCAGCTCACCAAATAAAGGGGTCAGTCAGCCCCAGCATTTT
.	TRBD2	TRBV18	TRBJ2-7	CASSGTSYLYEQYF	TGTGCCAGCTCTGGGACTAGCTATCTCTACGAGCAGTACTTC
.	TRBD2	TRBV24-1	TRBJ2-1	CATSDLAGEQFF	TGTGCCACCAGTGATTTAGCGGGAGAGCAGTTCTTC
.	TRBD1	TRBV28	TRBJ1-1	CASRTGGTRAFF	TGTGCCAGCCGGACAGGGGGGACCAGAGCTTTCTTT
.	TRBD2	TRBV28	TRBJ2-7	CASRAGGESYEQYF	TGTGCCAGCCGGGCGGGAGGGGAATCCTACGAGCAGTACTTC
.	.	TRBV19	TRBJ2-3	CASSTQTSTDTQYF	TGTGCCAGTAGTACCCAAACTAGCACAGATACGCAGTATTTT
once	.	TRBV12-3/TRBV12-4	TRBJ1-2	CASSFPRGRGYTF	TGTGCCAGCAGTTTCCCCCGGGGAAGAGGCTACACCTTC
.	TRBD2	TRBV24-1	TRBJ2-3	CATSDYSGGRTDTQYF	TGTGCCACCAGTGATTATAGCGGGGGGAGGACAGATACGCAGTATTTT
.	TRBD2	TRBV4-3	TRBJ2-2	CASSQEITGLAGYTGELFF	TGCGCCAGCAGCCAAGAAATAACGGGACTAGCGGGTTACACCGGGGAGCTGTTTTTT
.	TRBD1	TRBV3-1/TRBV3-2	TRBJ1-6	CASSQVGTGGNSPLHF	TGTGCCAGCAGCCAAGTGGGGACAGGGGGAAATTCACCCCTCCACTTT
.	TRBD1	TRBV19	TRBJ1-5	CARGGGLLQGGLWDNQPQHF	TGTGCCAGAGGAGGTGGTCTCTTGCAGGGGGGTTTATGGGACAATCAGCCCCAGCATTTT
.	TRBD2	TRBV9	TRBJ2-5	CASSASGRWETQYF	TGTGCCAGCAGCGCTAGCGGGAGATGGGAGACCCAGTACTTC
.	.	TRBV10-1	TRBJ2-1	CASSTPSGNEQFF	TGCGCCAGCAGTACACCATCCGGGAATGAGCAGTTCTTC
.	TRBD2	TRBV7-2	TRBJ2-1	CASSFPGLAGAHNEQFF	TGTGCCAGCAGCTTTCCGGGACTAGCGGGAGCGCACAATGAGCAGTTCTTC
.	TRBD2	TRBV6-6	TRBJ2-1	CASSLAGVGEQFF	TGTGCCAGCAGCCTGGCGGGAGTCGGTGAGCAGTTCTTC
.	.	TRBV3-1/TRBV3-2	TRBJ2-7	CASSQEFYRATSYEQYF	TGTGCCAGCAGCCAAGAATTCTACAGGGCGACCTCCTACGAGCAGTACTTC
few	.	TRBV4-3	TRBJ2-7	CASSQDRGYEQYF	TGCGCCAGCAGCCAAGATAGGGGGTACGAGCAGTACTTC
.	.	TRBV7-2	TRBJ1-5	CASSRSVNQPQHF	TGTGCCAGCAGTCGGTCCGTTAATCAGCCCCAGCATTTT
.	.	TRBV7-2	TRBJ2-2	CASSLRRAGELFF	.
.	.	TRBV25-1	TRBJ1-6	CASRGQGNSPLHF	TGTGCCAGCAGGGGTCAGGGGAATTCACCCCTCCACTTT
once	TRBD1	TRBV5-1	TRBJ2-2	CASVQGDPNTGELFF	TGCGCCAGTGTCCAGGGGGACCCGAACACCGGGGAGCTGTTTTTT